The clone carrying this T cell receptor beta chain showed up many times. Unique molecular identifiers were present on the cDNA, and a universal primer site came from template switching. TCRdb analysed the 5' RACE reads with MiXCR anew, one entry per CDR3 protein. The data hold some 500,000 distinct CDR3 sequences, with approximately 14% observed a single time. This sample is drawn from a study of identical twins. V was cut by 7 bases and J by 2 bases, with 8 bases left in between. The CDR3 loop spans 11 amino acids. The germline gives CDR1 SQVTM, CDR2 ANQGSEA. This sample was shared with a second study, whose subject was yellow fever vaccine responses in identical twins.

The sequenced sample consisted of CD4+ T cells sorted from blood. The source is a woman aged 18-29 years in good health. The gene calls are TRBV29-1 and TRBJ2-5; perhaps TRBD1 as D (5 bases). DNA of the CDR3: TGCAGCGGGACAAAGCAAGAGACCCAGTACTTC. This translates into CSGTKQETQYF. Full variable domain (outside the CDR3, taken from reference TRBV29-1 and TRBJ2-5): SAVISQKPSRDICQRGTSLTIQCQVDSQVTMMFWYRQQPGQSLTLIATANQGSEATYESGFVIDKFPISRPNLTFSTLTVSNMSPEDSSIYLCSGTKQETQYFGPGTRLLVL.